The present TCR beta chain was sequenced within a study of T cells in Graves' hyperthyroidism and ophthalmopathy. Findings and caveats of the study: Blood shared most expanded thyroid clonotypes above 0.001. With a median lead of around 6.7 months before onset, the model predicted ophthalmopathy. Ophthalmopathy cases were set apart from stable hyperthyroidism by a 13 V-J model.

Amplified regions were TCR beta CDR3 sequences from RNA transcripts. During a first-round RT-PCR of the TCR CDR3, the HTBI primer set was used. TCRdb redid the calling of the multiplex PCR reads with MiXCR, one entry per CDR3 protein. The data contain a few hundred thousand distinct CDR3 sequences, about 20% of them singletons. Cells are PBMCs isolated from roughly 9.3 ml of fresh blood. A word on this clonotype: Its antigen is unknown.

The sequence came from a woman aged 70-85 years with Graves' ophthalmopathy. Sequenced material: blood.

In DNA, the CDR3 is TGTGCCAGTAATCCGGGAGGGGGCAACTATGGCTACACCTTC. Translation gives CASNPGGGNYGYTF. The gene calls are TRBV19 and TRBJ1-2; TRBD1 matches 7 bases. The CDR3 covers 14 residues. V shed 7 bases and J 2 bases; nucleotides not matched to a gene: 7. CDR1 is LNHDA, CDR2 SQIVND, per germline (reference sequence). Complete variable domain (other parts from reference TRBV19 and TRBJ1-2): DGGITQSPKYLFRKEGQNVTLSCEQNLNHDAMYWYRQDPGQGLRLIYYSQIVNDFQKGDIAEGYSVSREKKESFPLTVTSAQKNPTAFYLCASNPGGGNYGYTFGSGTRLTVV.